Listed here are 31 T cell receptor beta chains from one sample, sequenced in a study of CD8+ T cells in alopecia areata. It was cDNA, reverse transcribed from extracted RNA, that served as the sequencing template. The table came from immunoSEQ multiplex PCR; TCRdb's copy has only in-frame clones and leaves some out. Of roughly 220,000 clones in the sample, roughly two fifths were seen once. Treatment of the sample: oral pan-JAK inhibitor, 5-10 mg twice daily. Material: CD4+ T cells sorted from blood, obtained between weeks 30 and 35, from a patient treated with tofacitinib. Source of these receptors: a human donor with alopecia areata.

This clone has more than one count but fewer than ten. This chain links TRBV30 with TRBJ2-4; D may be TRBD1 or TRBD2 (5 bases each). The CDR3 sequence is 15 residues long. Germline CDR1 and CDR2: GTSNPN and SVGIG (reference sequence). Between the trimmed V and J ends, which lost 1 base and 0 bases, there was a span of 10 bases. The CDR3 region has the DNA TGTGCCTGGAGTGCGAGGGACGGAGCCAAAAACATTCAGTACTTC. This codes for CAWSARDGAKNIQYF. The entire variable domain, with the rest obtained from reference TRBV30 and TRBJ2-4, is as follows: SQTIHQWPATLVQPVGSPLSLECTVEGTSNPNLYWYRQAAGRGLQLLFYSVGIGQISSEVPQNLSASRPQDRQFILSSKKLLLSDSGFYLCAWSARDGAKNIQYFGAGTRLSVL.

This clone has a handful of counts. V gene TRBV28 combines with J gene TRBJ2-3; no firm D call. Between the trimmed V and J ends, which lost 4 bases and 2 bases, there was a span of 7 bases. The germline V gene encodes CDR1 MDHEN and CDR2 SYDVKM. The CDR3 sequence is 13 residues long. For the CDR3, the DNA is TGTGCCAGCAGTTCACAAAACACAGATACGCAGTATTTT. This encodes CASSSQNTDTQYF.

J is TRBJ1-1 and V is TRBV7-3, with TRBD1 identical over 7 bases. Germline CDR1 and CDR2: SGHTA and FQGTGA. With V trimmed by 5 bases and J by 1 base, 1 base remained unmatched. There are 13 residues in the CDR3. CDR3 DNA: TGTGCCAGCAGCCGACAGGGGAACACTGAAGCTTTCTTT. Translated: CASSRQGNTEAFF.

CDR3 bases: TGTGCCTGGAGTAGGCCGGACAGAAGACTATACGAGCAGTACTTC. It is translated as CAWSRPDRRLYEQYF. This sequence joins TRBV30 and TRBJ2-7, with D perhaps matching TRBD1 (6 bases). CDR1 is GTSNPN and CDR2 is SVGIG in the germline V gene (reference sequence). Trimming left V 2 bases short and J 4 bases short, with 18 bases between. This CDR3 comprises 15 residues.

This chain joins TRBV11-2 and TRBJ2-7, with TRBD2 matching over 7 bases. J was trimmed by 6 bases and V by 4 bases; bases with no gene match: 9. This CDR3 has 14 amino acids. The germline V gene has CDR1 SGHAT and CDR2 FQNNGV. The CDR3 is CASSSWTSSGEQYF. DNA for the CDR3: TGTGCCAGCAGCTCATGGACTAGTTCTGGCGAGCAGTACTTC.

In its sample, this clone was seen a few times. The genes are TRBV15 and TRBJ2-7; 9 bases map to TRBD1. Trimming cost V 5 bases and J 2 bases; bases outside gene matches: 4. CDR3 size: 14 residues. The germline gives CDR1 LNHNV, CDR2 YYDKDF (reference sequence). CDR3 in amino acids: CATSGTGPTYEQYF. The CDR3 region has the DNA TGTGCCACCAGCGGGACAGGGCCGACCTACGAGCAGTACTTC.

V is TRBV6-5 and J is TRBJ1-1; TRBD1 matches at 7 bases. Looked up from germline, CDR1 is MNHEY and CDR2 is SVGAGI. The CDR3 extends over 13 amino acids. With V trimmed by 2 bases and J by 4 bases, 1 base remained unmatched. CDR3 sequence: CASSYGQATEAFF. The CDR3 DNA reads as TGTGCCAGCAGTTACGGACAGGCCACTGAAGCTTTCTTT.

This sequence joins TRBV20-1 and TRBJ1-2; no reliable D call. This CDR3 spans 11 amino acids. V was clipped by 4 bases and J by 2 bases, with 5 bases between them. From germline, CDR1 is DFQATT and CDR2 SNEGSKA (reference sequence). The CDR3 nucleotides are TGCAGTGCTATTCGGAACTATGGCTACACCTTC. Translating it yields CSAIRNYGYTF.

CDR3 in DNA: TGTGCCAGCAAGCTCGAACCCTCTGGGGCCAACGTCCTGACTTTC. Translating gives CASKLEPSGANVLTF. The rearrangement links TRBV6-1 to TRBJ2-6; D remains unclear. The CDR3 loop spans 15 amino acids. The germline V and J ends were trimmed by 7 bases and 0 bases, with 10 bases remaining between them. Germline values: CDR1 MNHNS, CDR2 SASEGT.

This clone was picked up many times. The CDR3: CASSGTSGQETQYF. Written as DNA, the CDR3 is TGTGCCAGCTCCGGGACTAGCGGACAAGAGACCCAGTACTTC. The chain joins TRBV2 to TRBJ2-5, with 11 bases identical to TRBD2. CDR1 and CDR2 from the germline V gene are SNHLY and FYNNEI. Unmatched junction bases numbered 4, after V lost 8 bases and J lost 2 bases. This CDR3 is 14 amino acids long.

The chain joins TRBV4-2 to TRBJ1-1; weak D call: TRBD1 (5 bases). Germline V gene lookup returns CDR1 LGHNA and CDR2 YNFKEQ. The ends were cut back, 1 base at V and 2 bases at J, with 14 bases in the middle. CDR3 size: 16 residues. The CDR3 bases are TGTGCCAGCAGCCAAGTTGAAAGGGGCGTTAACACTGAAGCTTTCTTT. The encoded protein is CASSQVERGVNTEAFF.

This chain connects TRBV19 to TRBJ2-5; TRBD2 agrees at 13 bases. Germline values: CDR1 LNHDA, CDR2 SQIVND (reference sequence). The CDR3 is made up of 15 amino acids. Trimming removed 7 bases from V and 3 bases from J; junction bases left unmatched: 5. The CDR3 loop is CASKVTSGGKETQYF. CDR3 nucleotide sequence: TGTGCCAGTAAAGTGACTAGCGGGGGGAAAGAGACCCAGTACTTC.

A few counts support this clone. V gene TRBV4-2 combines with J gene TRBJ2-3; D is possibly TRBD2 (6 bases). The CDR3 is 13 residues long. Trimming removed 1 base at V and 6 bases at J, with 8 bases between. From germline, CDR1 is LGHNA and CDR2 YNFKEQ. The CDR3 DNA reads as TGTGCCAGCAGCCAAGGGAGGGCCGATACGCAGTATTTT. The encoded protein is CASSQGRADTQYF.

CDR3 bases: TGTGCCTGGGGCCGGGACCCCGGGACCCAGTACTTC. This sequence encodes CAWGRDPGTQYF. V and J are TRBV30 and TRBJ2-5; D assignment may be TRBD1 or TRBD2 (5 bases each). This CDR3 is 12 amino acids long. Trimming pared 5 bases from V and 7 bases from J, leaving 14 bases between. CDR1 is GTSNPN and CDR2 is SVGIG in the germline V gene (reference sequence).

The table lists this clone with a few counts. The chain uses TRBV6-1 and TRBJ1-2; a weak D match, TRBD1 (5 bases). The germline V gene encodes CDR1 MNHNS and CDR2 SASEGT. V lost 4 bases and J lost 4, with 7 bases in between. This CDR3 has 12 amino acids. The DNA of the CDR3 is TGTGCCAGCAGTGGCACAGGCTATGGCTACACCTTC. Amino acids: CASSGTGYGYTF.

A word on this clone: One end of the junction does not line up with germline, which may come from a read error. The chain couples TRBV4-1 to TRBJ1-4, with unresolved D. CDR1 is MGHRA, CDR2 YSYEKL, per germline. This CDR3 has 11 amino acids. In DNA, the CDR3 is TGCGCCAGCAGCCAAGGTGGCTCTATAACTTTT. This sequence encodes CASSQGGSITF.

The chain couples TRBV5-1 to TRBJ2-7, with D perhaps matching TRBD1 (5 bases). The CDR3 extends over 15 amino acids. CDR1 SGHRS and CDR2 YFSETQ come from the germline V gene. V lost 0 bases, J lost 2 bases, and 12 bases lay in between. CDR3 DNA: TGCGCCAGCAGCTTGGTTGACAGTCGTACCTACGAGCAGTACTTC. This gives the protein CASSLVDSRTYEQYF.

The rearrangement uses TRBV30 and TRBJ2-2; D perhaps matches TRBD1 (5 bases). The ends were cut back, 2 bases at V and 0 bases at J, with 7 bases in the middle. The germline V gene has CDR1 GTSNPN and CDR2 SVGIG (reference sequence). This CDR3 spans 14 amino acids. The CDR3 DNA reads TGTGCCTGGAGTACACAGGCGAACACCGGGGAGCTGTTTTTT. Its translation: CAWSTQANTGELFF.

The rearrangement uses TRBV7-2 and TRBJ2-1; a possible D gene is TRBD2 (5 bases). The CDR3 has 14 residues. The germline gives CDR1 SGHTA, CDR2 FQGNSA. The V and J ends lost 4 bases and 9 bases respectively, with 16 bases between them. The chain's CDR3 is CASSSSFISGEQFF. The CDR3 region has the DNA TGTGCCAGCAGCTCCTCATTTATAAGCGGTGAGCAGTTCTTC.

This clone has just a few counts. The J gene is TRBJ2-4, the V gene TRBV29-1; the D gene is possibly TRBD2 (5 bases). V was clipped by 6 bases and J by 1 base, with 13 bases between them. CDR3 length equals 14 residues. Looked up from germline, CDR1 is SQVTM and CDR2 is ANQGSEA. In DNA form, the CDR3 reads TGCAGCGTCATGGGAGTTGTTGCCAAAAACATTCAGTACTTC. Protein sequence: CSVMGVVAKNIQYF.

The CDR3 reads CASGLPAFF. The CDR3 DNA is TGTGCTAGTGGTTTGCCAGCTTTCTTT. The chain uses TRBV12-5 and TRBJ1-1; D is undetermined. Trimming left V 2 bases short and J 10 bases short, with 2 bases between. Germline-derived CDR1 and CDR2 are LGHNT and FRNRAP. The CDR3 loop spans 9 amino acids.

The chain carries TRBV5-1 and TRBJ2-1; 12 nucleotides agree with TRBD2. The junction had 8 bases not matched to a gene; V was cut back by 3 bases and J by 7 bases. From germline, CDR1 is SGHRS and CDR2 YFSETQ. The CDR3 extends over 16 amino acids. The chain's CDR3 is CASSSLTSGRRNEQFF. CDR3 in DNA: TGCGCCAGCAGCTCCCTGACTAGCGGGAGACGGAATGAGCAGTTCTTC.

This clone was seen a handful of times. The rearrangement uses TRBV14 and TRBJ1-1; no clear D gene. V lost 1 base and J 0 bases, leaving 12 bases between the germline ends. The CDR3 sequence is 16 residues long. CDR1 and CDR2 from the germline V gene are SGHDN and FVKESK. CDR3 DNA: TGTGCCAGCAGCCAAGTCTTCCCAGCTATGAACACTGAAGCTTTCTTT. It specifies CASSQVFPAMNTEAFF.

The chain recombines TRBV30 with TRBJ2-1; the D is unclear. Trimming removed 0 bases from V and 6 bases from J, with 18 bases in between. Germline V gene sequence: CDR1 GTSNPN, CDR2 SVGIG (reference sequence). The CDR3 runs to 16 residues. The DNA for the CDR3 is TGTGCCTGGAGTGTATTCTCTCCGGTTAACTCCAATGAGCAGTTCTTC. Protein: CAWSVFSPVNSNEQFF.

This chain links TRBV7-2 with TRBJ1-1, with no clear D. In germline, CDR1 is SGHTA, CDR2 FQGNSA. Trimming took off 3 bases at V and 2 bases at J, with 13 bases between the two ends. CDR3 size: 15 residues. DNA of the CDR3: TGTGCCAGCAGCTTCCCTAAGACGGGAAACACTGAAGCTTTCTTT. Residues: CASSFPKTGNTEAFF.

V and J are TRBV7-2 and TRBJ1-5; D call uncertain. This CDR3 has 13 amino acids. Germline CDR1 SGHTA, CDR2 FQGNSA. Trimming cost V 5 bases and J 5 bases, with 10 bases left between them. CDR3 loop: CASSRTGDQPQHF. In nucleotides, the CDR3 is TGTGCCAGCAGCCGAACCGGTGATCAGCCCCAGCATTTT. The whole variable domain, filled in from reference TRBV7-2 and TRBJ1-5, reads GAGVSQSPSNKVTEKGKDVELRCDPISGHTALYWYRQSLGQGLEFLIYFQGNSAPDKSGLPSDRFSAERTGGSVSTLTIQRTQQEDSAVYLCASSRTGDQPQHFGDGTRLSIL.

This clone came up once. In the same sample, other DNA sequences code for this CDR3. Here the CDR3 DNA reads TGCGCCAGCAGCTTGGACGGTTCGTACAACTATGGCTACACCTTC. Its translation is CASSLDGSYNYGYTF. The chain uses TRBV5-1 and TRBJ1-2, with D unresolved. The CDR3 loop spans 15 amino acids. With 0 bases removed from V and 2 bases from J, the gap between germline ends came to 11 bases. Germline assignment: CDR1 SGHRS and CDR2 YFSETQ.

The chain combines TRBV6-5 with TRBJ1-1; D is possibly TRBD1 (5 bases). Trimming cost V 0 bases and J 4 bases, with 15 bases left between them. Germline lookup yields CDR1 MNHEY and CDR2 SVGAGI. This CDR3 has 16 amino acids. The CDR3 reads CASSYSNWGTATEAFF. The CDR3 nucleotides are TGTGCCAGCAGTTACTCGAATTGGGGGACGGCCACTGAAGCTTTCTTT.

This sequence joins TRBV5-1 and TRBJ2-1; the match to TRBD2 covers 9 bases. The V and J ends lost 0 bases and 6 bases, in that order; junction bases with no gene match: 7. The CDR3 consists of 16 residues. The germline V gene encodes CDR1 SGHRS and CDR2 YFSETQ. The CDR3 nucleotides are TGCGCCAGCAGCTTGGTAGGGACTAGCCCCTCCAATGAGCAGTTCTTC. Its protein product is CASSLVGTSPSNEQFF.

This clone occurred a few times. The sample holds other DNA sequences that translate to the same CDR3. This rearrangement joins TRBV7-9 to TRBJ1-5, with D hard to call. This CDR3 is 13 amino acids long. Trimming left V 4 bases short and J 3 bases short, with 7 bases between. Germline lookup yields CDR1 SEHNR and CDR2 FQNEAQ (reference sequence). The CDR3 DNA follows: TGTGCCAGCAGCTCGGGCCACAATCAGCCCCAGCATTTT. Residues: CASSSGHNQPQHF.

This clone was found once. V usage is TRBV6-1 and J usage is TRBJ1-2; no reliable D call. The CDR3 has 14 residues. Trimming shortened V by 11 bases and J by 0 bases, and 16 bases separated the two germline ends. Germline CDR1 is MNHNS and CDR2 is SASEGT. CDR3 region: CARGEPLSNYGYTF. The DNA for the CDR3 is TGTGCCCGCGGGGAACCGCTATCTAACTATGGCTACACCTTC.